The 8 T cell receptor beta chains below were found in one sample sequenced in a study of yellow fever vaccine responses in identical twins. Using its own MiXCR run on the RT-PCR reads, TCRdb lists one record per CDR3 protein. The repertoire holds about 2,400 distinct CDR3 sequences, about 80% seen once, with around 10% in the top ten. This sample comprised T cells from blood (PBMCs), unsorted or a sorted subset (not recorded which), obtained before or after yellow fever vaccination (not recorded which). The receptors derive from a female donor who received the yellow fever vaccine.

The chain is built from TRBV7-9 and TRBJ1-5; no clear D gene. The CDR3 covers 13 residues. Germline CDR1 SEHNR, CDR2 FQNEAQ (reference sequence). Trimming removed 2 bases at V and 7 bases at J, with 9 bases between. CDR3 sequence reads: CASSLSEGQPQHF. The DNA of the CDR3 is TGTGCCAGCAGCTTATCCGAAGGGCAGCCCCAGCATTTT.

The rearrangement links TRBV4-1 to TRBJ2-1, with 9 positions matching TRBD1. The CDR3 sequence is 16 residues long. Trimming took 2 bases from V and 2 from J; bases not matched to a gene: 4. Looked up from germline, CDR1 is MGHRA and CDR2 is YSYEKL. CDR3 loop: CASSQPDRGTYNEQFF. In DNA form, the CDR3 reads TGCGCCAGCAGCCAACCTGACAGGGGGACCTACAATGAGCAGTTCTTC.

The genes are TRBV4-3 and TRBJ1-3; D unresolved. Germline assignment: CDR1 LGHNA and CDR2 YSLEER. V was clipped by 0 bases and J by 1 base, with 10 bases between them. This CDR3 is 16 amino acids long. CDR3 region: CASSQDAGSSGNTIYF. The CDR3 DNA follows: TGCGCCAGCAGCCAAGATGCCGGGAGTTCTGGAAACACCATATATTTT.

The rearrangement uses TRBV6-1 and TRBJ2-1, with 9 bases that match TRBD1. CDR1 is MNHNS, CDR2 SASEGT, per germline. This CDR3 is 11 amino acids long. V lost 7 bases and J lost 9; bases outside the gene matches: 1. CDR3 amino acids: CASTGQGEQFF. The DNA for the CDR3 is TGTGCCAGCACGGGACAGGGTGAGCAGTTCTTC.

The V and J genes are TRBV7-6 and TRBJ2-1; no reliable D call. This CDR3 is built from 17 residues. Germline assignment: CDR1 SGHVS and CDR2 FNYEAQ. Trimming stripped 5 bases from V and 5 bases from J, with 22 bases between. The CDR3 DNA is TGTGCCAGCAGCCAGAAGTCACTTGTCGACTTAAACAATGAGCAGTTCTTC. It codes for CASSQKSLVDLNNEQFF.

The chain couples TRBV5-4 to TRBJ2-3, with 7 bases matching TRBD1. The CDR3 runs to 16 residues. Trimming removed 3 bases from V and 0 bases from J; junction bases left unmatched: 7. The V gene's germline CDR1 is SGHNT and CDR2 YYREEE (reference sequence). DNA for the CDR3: TGTGCCAGCAGCTGGGCCGGGACAGCTAGCACAGATACGCAGTATTTT. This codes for CASSWAGTASTDTQYF.

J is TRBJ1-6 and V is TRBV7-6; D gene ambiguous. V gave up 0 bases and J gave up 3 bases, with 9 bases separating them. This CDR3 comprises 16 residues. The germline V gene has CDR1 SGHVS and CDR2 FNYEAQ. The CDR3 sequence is CASSLAVESYNSPLHF. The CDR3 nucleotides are TGTGCCAGCAGCTTAGCGGTTGAGAGCTATAATTCACCCCTCCACTTT.

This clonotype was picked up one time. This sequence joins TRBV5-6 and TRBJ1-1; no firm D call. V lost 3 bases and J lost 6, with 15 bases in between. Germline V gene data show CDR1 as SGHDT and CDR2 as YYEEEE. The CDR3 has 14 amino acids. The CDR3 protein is CASSSDPLGAEAFF. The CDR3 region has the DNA TGTGCCAGCAGCTCCGACCCCCTCGGCGCTGAAGCTTTCTTT.